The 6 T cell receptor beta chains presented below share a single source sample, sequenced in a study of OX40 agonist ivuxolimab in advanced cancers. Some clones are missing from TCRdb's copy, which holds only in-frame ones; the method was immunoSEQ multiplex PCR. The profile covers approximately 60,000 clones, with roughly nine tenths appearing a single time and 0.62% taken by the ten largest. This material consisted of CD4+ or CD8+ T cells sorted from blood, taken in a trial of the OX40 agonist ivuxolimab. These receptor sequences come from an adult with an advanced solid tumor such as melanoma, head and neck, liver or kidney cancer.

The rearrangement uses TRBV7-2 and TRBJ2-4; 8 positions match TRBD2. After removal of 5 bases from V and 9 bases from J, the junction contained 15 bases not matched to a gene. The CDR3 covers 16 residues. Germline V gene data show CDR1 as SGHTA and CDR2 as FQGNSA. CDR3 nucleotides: TGTGCCAGCAGCGTTGAGAGGAGCGGGAGTGACGGCATTCAGTACTTC. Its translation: CASSVERSGSDGIQYF. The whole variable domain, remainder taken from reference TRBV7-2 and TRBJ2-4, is GAGVSQSPSNKVTEKGKDVELRCDPISGHTALYWYRQSLGQGLEFLIYFQGNSAPDKSGLPSDRFSAERTGGSVSTLTIQRTQQEDSAVYLCASSVERSGSDGIQYFGAGTRLSVL.

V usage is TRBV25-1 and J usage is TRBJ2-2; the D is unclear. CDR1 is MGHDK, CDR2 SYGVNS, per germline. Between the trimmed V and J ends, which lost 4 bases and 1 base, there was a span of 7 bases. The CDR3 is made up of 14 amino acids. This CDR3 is CASSAAGNTGELFF. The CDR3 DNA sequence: TGTGCCAGCAGTGCGGCAGGGAACACCGGGGAGCTGTTTTTT.

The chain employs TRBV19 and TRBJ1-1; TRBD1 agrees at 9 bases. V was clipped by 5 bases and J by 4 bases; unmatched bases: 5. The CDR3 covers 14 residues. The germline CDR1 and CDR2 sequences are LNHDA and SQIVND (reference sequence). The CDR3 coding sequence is TGTGCCAGTAGTGCGGACAGGGGTGGCACTGAAGCTTTCTTT. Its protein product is CASSADRGGTEAFF.

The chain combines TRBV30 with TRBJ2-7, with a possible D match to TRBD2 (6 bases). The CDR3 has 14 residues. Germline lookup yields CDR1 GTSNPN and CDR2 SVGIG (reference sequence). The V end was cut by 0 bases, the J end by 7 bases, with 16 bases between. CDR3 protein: CAWSVVLAAGEQYF. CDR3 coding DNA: TGTGCCTGGAGTGTAGTTTTAGCGGCAGGGGAGCAGTACTTC.

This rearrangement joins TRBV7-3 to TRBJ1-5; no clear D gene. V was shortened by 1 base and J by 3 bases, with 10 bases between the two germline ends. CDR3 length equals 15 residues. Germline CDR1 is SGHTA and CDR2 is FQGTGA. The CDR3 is CASSLNAGNNQPQHF. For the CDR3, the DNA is TGTGCCAGCAGCTTAAATGCCGGCAACAATCAGCCCCAGCATTTT.

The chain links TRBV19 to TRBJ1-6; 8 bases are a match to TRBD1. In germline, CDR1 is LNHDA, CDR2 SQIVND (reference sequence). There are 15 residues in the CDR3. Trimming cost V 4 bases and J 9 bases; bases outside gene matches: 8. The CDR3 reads CASSTNTGGLSPLHF. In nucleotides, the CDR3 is TGTGCCAGTAGTACGAATACAGGGGGTCTTTCACCCCTCCACTTT.